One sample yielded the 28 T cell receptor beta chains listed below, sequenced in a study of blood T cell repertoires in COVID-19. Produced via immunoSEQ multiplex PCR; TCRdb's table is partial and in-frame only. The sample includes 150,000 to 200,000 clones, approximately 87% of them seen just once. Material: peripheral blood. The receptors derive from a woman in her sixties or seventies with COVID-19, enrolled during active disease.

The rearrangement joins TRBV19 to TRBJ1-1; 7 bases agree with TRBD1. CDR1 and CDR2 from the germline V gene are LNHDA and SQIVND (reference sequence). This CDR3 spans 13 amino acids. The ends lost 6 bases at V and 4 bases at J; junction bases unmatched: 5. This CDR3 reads CASRQGIGTEAFF. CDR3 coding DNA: TGTGCCAGTAGACAGGGGATTGGCACTGAAGCTTTCTTT.

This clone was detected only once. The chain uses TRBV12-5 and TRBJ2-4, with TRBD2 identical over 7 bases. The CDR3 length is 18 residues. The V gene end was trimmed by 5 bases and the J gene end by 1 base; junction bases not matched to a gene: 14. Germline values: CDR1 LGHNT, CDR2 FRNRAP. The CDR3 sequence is CASGPPQGREGAKNIQYF. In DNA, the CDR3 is TGTGCTAGTGGTCCCCCGCAGGGCAGGGAGGGGGCCAAAAACATTCAGTACTTC.

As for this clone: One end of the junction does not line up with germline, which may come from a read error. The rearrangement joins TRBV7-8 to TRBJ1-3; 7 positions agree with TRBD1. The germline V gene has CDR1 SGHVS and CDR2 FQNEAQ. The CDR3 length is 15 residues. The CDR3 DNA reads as TGTGCCAGCAGCCTAGCCGGGACAGCTGGAAACACCATATATTTT. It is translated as CASSLAGTAGNTIYF.

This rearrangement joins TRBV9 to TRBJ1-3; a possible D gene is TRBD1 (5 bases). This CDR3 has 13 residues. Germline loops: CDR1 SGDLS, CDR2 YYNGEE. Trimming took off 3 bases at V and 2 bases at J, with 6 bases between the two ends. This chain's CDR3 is CASSAGAGNTIYF. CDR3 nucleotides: TGTGCCAGCAGCGCGGGGGCTGGAAACACCATATATTTT.

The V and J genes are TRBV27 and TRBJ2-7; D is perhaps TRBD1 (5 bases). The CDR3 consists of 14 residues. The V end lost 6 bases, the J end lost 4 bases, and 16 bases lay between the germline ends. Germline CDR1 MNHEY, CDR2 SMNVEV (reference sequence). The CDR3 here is CASSRTLSQYEQYF. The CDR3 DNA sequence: TGTGCCAGCAGCCGGACACTCAGTCAGTACGAGCAGTACTTC.

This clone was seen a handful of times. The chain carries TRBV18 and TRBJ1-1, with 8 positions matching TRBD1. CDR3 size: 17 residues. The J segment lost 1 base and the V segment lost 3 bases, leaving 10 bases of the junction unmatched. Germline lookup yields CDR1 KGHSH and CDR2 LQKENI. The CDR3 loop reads CASSPASRDRKNTEAFF. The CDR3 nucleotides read TGTGCCAGCTCACCCGCGTCCAGGGACAGGAAGAACACTGAAGCTTTCTTT.

For the CDR3, the DNA is TGCGCCAGCAGCTTGGCGGCAGGGGCCGACGAGCAGTACTTC. Translation gives CASSLAAGADEQYF. The rearrangement links TRBV5-1 to TRBJ2-7, with D possibly TRBD1 on 6 matching bases. The CDR3 runs 14 residues. Germline lookup yields CDR1 SGHRS and CDR2 YFSETQ. V gave up 0 bases and J gave up 5 bases, with 12 bases separating them.

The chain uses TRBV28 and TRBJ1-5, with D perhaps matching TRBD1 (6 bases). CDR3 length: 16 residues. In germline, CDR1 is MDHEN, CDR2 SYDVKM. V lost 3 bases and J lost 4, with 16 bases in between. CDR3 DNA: TGTGCCAGCAGTTTGGGGGGCGGGGGACGGAATCAGCCCCAGCATTTT. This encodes CASSLGGGGRNQPQHF. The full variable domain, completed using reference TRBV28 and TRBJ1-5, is DVKVTQSSRYLVKRTGEKVFLECVQDMDHENMFWYRQDPGLGLRLIYFSYDVKMKEKGDIPEGYSVSREKKERFSLILESASTNQTSMYLCASSLGGGGRNQPQHFGDGTRLSIL.

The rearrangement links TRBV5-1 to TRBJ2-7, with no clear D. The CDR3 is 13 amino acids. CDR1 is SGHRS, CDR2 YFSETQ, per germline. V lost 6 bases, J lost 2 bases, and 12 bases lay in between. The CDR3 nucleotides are TGCGCCAGCACCAATGACAACACCTACGAGCAGTACTTC. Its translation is CASTNDNTYEQYF.

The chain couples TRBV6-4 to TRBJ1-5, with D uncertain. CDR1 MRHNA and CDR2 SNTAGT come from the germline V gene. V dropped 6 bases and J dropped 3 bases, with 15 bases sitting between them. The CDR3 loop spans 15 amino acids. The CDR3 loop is CASRQFASLNQPQHF. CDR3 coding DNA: TGTGCCAGCAGACAGTTTGCTAGCCTCAATCAGCCCCAGCATTTT.

CDR3 sequence: CAWRSGASTDTQYF. CDR3 coding DNA: TGTGCCTGGAGATCCGGAGCTAGCACAGATACGCAGTATTTT. This rearrangement joins TRBV30 to TRBJ2-3; D unclear. Germline V gene sequence: CDR1 GTSNPN, CDR2 SVGIG (reference sequence). Trimming took 3 bases from V and 0 from J, leaving 10 bases between them. The CDR3 totals 14 residues.

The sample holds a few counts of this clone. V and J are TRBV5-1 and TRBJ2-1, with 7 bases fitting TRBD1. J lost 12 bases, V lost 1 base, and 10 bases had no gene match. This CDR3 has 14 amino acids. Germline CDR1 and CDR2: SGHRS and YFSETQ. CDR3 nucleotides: TGCGCCAGCAGCTTGAGTGACCAGGGGGATGGGCAGTTCTTC. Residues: CASSLSDQGDGQFF.

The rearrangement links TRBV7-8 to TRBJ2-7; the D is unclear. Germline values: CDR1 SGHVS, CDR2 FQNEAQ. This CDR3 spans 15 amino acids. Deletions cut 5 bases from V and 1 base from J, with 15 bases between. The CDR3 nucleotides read TGTGCCAGCAGCCCCTCTGGCGGCGGATCCTACGAGCAGTACTTC. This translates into CASSPSGGGSYEQYF.

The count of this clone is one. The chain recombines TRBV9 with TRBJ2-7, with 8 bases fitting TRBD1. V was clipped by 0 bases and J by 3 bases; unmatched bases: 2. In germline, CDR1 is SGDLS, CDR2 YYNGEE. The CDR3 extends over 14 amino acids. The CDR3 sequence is CASSVAGGVYEQYF. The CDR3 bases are TGTGCCAGCAGCGTAGCAGGGGGCGTCTACGAGCAGTACTTC.

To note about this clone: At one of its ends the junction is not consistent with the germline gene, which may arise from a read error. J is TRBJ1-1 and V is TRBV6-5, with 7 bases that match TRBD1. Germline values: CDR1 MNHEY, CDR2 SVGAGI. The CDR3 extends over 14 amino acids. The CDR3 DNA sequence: TGTGCCAGCATGCCACAGGGGTTGAAGACTGAAGCTTTCTTT. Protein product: CASMPQGLKTEAFF.

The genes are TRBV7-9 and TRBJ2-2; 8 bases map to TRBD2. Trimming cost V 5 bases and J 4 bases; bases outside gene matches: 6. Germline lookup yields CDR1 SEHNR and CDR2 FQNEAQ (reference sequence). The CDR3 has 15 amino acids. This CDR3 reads CASSRSGTSTGELFF. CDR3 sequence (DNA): TGTGCCAGCAGCCGCTCCGGGACTAGCACCGGGGAGCTGTTTTTT.

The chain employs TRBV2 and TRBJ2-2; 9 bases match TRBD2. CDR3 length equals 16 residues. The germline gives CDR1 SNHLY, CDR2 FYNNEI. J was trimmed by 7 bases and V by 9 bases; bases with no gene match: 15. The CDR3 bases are TGTGCCAGTGCGGATGGGCTAGCGGGGTTAGGCGGGGAGCTGTTTTTT. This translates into CASADGLAGLGGELFF.

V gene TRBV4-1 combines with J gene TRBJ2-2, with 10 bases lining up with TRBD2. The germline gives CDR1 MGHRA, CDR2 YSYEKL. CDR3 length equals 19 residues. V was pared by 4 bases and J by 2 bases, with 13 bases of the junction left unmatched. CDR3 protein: CASSRTGASGSGNTGELFF. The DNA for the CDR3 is TGCGCCAGCAGCCGAACCGGGGCTAGCGGGAGTGGAAACACCGGGGAGCTGTTTTTT.

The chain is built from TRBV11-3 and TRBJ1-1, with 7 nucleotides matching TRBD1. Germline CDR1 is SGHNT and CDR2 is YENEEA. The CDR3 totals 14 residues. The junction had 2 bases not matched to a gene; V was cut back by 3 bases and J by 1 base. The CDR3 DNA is TGTGCCAGCAGCTTGAGGACAGGGAACACTGAAGCTTTCTTT. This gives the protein CASSLRTGNTEAFF.

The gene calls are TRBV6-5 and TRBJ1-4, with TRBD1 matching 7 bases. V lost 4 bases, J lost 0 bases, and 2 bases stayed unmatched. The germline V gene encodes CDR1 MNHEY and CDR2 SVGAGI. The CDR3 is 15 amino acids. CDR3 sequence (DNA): TGTGCCAGCAGTTCAGGGGGTGCAACTAATGAAAAACTGTTTTTT. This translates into CASSSGGATNEKLFF.

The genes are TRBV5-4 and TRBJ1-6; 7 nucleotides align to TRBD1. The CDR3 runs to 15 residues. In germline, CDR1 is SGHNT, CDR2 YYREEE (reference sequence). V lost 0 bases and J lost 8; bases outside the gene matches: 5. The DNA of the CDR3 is TGTGCCAGCAGCTTGGGACAGGGAAGGGATTCACCCCTCCACTTT. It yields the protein CASSLGQGRDSPLHF. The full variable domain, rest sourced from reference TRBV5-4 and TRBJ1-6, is ETGVTQSPTHLIKTRGQQVTLRCSSQSGHNTVSWYQQALGQGPQFIFQYYREEENGRGNFPPRFSGLQFPNYSSELNVNALELDDSALYLCASSLGQGRDSPLHFGNGTRLTVT.

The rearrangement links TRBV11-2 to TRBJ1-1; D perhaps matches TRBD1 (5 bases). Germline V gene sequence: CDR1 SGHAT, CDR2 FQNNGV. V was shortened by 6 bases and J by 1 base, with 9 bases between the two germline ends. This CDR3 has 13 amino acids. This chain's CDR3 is CASSFDRNTEAFF. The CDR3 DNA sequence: TGTGCCAGCAGTTTCGACAGGAACACTGAAGCTTTCTTT.

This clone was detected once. The DNA for the CDR3 is TGTGCCACCAGTGTGACAGGGAAAGGGACAGATACGCAGTATTTT. Encoded protein: CATSVTGKGTDTQYF. V is TRBV24-1 and J is TRBJ2-3; TRBD1 aligns across 7 bases. The CDR3 extends over 15 amino acids. Germline assignment: CDR1 KGHDR and CDR2 SFDVKD. V shed 5 bases and J 3 bases; nucleotides not matched to a gene: 7.

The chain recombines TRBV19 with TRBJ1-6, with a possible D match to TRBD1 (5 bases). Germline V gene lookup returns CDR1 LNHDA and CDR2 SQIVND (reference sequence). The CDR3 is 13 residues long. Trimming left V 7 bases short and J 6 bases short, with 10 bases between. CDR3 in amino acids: CASTMQGNSPLHF. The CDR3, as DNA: TGTGCCAGTACCATGCAGGGTAATTCACCCCTCCACTTT. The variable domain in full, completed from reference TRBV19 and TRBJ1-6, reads DGGITQSPKYLFRKEGQNVTLSCEQNLNHDAMYWYRQDPGQGLRLIYYSQIVNDFQKGDIAEGYSVSREKKESFPLTVTSAQKNPTAFYLCASTMQGNSPLHFGNGTRLTVT.

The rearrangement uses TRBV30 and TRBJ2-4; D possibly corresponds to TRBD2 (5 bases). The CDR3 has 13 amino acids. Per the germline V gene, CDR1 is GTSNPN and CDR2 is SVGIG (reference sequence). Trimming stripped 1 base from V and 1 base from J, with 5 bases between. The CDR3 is CAWSGGAKNIQYF. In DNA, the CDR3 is TGTGCCTGGAGTGGAGGGGCCAAAAACATTCAGTACTTC.

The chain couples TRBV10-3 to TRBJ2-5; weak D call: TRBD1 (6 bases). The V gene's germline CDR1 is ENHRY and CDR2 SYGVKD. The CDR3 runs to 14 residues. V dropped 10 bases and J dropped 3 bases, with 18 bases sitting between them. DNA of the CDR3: TGTGCCACTCGCCTTAGGGACACAGAAGAGACCCAGTACTTC. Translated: CATRLRDTEETQYF.

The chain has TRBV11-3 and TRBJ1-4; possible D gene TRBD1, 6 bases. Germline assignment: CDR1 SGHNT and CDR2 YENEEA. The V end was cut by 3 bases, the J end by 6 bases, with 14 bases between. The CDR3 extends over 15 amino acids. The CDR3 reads CASSFQGTKDEKLFF. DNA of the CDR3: TGTGCCAGCAGCTTCCAGGGGACTAAAGATGAAAAACTGTTTTTT.

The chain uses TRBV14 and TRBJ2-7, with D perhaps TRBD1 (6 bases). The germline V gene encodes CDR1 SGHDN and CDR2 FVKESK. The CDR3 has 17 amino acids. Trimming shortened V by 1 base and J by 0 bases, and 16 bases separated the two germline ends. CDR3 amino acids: CASSQVIGQYNSYEQYF. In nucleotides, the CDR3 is TGTGCCAGCAGCCAAGTCATAGGACAGTATAACTCCTACGAGCAGTACTTC.